These 24 T cell receptor beta chains came from one sample sequenced in a study of CD8 T cells in Susac syndrome. Random hexamers primed reverse transcription of about 0.45 to 1 ug RNA. Each CDR3 protein gets one entry after TCRdb re-called the immunoSEQ multiplex PCR reads with MiXCR. Among about 120,000 distinct CDR3 sequences listed, roughly 94% were seen once. Sequenced material: CD8+ T cells from PBMCs. The receptors were sampled from a human donor with Susac syndrome.

The rearrangement links TRBV9 to TRBJ2-7; weak D call: TRBD2 (6 bases). In germline, CDR1 is SGDLS, CDR2 YYNGEE. The CDR3 length is 16 residues. Trimming pared 3 bases from V and 0 bases from J, leaving 16 bases between. This chain's CDR3 is CASSGEARTPSYEQYF. The CDR3 DNA follows: TGTGCCAGCAGCGGGGAGGCTAGGACTCCCTCCTACGAGCAGTACTTC.

The chain links TRBV19 to TRBJ1-2; 7 positions agree with TRBD1. The CDR3 is made up of 11 amino acids. V gave up 11 bases and J gave up 7 bases; unmatched junction bases: 7. Germline loops: CDR1 LNHDA, CDR2 SQIVND (reference sequence). This chain's CDR3 is CAVTGVLGYTF. The CDR3 nucleotides are TGTGCCGTAACAGGGGTTCTTGGCTACACCTTC.

The DNA of the CDR3 is TGTGCCAGCAGTCCTACAGGGGAAGACGAGCAGTACTTC. Encoded protein: CASSPTGEDEQYF. The rearrangement joins TRBV27 to TRBJ2-7; 7 bases fit TRBD1. The V segment lost 5 bases and the J segment 5 bases; nucleotides outside the gene matches: 6. In germline, CDR1 is MNHEY, CDR2 SMNVEV (reference sequence). CDR3 length: 13 residues.

This chain connects TRBV30 to TRBJ2-5, with D possibly matching TRBD2 (7 bases). The germline V and J ends were trimmed by 4 bases and 1 base, with 16 bases remaining between them. Germline assignment: CDR1 GTSNPN and CDR2 SVGIG (reference sequence). This CDR3 contains 15 residues. This CDR3 is CAWISAGAFQETQYF. The CDR3 DNA reads as TGTGCCTGGATTTCTGCGGGGGCCTTCCAAGAGACCCAGTACTTC.

V gene TRBV20-1 combines with J gene TRBJ1-1, with D unclear. V was cut by 1 base and J by 6 bases, with 6 bases left in between. From germline, CDR1 is DFQATT and CDR2 SNEGSKA (reference sequence). The CDR3 runs 11 residues. The CDR3 nucleotides read TGCAGTGCTAGAGTTTCCGCTGAAGCTTTCTTT. It specifies CSARVSAEAFF.

The chain is built from TRBV6-5 and TRBJ2-5, with a possible D match to TRBD1 (6 bases). Germline V gives CDR1 MNHEY, CDR2 SVGAGI. There are 12 residues in the CDR3. Trimming shortened V by 6 bases and J by 6 bases, and 11 bases separated the two germline ends. The CDR3 coding sequence is TGTGCCAGCAGCCTGGACAGTCAGACCCAGTACTTC. Its translation is CASSLDSQTQYF.

The V call is TRBV2, the J call TRBJ2-7; tentatively, D is TRBD2 (6 bases). The CDR3 covers 13 residues. CDR1 and CDR2 (germline): SNHLY, FYNNEI. With 11 bases removed from V and 0 bases from J, the gap between germline ends came to 14 bases. This CDR3 reads CAVRGASSYEQYF. The CDR3 region has the DNA TGTGCCGTACGCGGGGCAAGCTCCTACGAGCAGTACTTC.

This clonotype was seen once. The V call is TRBV12-3 or TRBV12-4, the J call TRBJ2-2; D is undetermined. The CDR3 contains 11 residues. V dropped 8 bases and J dropped 2 bases, with 3 bases sitting between them. For the CDR3, the DNA is TGTGCCAGCTGTAACACCGGGGAGCTGTTTTTT. Its protein product is CASCNTGELFF.

V usage is TRBV12-3 or TRBV12-4 and J usage is TRBJ1-5; unclear D gene. Trimming took off 3 bases at V and 4 bases at J, with 10 bases between the two ends. There are 14 residues in the CDR3. The CDR3 sequence is CASSFSLWNQPQHF. CDR3 DNA: TGTGCCAGCAGTTTCTCCCTTTGGAATCAGCCCCAGCATTTT.

This chain joins TRBV2 and TRBJ2-5; 8 positions match TRBD1. The germline V gene encodes CDR1 SNHLY and CDR2 FYNNEI. Trimming cost V 6 bases and J 2 bases; bases outside gene matches: 8. The CDR3 is 15 residues long. The CDR3 DNA reads TGTGCCAGCAGCATTTGGACAGGGCCACAAGAGACCCAGTACTTC. Translating it yields CASSIWTGPQETQYF. Together with reference TRBV2 and TRBJ2-5, the CDR3 gives the full variable domain: EPEVTQTPSHQVTQMGQEVILRCVPISNHLYFYWYRQILGQKVEFLVSFYNNEISEKSEIFDDQFSVERPDGSNFTLKIRSTKLEDSAMYFCASSIWTGPQETQYFGPGTRLLVL.

This clonotype was detected only once. This chain uses TRBV5-4 with TRBJ1-1, with a possible D match to TRBD1 (5 bases). The CDR3 has 17 amino acids. V was pared by 2 bases and J by 8 bases, with 25 bases between. Per germline, CDR1 SGHNT and CDR2 YYREEE (reference sequence). For the CDR3, the DNA is TGTGCCAGCAGCTTTGACAGAAAGGGGTTTTCCCCCCAGGAAGCTTTCTTT. This translates into CASSFDRKGFSPQEAFF.

The chain uses TRBV4-1 and TRBJ2-1; 11 nucleotides match TRBD2. Germline V gene sequence: CDR1 MGHRA, CDR2 YSYEKL. V shed 4 bases and J 10 bases; nucleotides not matched to a gene: 3. This CDR3 has 13 residues. CDR3 sequence: CASSPWTSGEQFF. Written as DNA, the CDR3 is TGCGCCAGCAGCCCCTGGACTAGCGGGGAGCAGTTCTTC.

This clonotype was found once. The chain carries TRBV5-6 and TRBJ1-5; D remains unclear. This CDR3 is built from 14 residues. The germline CDR1 and CDR2 sequences are SGHDT and YYEEEE. Trimming cost V 0 bases and J 4 bases, with 8 bases left between them. The CDR3 loop is CASSLGQINQPQHF. In DNA form, the CDR3 reads TGTGCCAGCAGCTTGGGTCAGATAAATCAGCCCCAGCATTTT.

In this sample, this clonotype turned up once. CDR3 protein: CATTRELNTEAFF. The CDR3 nucleotides read TGTGCCACCACCAGGGAGTTGAACACTGAAGCTTTCTTT. The chain recombines TRBV10-3 with TRBJ1-1; TRBD1 might be the D (5 bases). Trimming removed 10 bases from V and 0 bases from J, with 12 bases in between. This CDR3 region has 13 residues. Germline V gene lookup returns CDR1 ENHRY and CDR2 SYGVKD.

The V gene is TRBV7-9, the J gene TRBJ1-1; D is unresolved. Deletions cut 0 bases from V and 1 base from J, with 6 bases between. The length of the CDR3 is 14 residues. Germline CDR1 and CDR2: SEHNR and FQNEAQ (reference sequence). The CDR3 DNA is TGTGCCAGCAGCTTAGCGGAGCGGAACACTGAAGCTTTCTTT. Its protein product is CASSLAERNTEAFF. The variable domain in full, with the rest retrieved from reference TRBV7-9 and TRBJ1-1, is DTGVSQNPRHKITKRGQNVTFRCDPISEHNRLYWYRQTLGQGPEFLTYFQNEAQLEKSRLLSDRFSAERPKGSFSTLEIQRTEQGDSAMYLCASSLAERNTEAFFGQGTRLTVV.

Only one count was recorded for this clonotype. The chain recombines TRBV2 with TRBJ2-3; 8 bases are a match to TRBD1. Germline trimming cut 7 bases from V and 3 bases from J; bases unmatched to any gene: 9. The CDR3 runs 15 residues. The germline V gene has CDR1 SNHLY and CDR2 FYNNEI. The CDR3 reads CASIEWQGATDTQYF. The CDR3 DNA follows: TGTGCCAGCATCGAATGGCAGGGGGCTACAGATACGCAGTATTTT.

This clonotype was detected once. The chain joins TRBV29-1 to TRBJ2-5; tentatively, D is TRBD2 (6 bases). CDR1 is SQVTM, CDR2 ANQGSEA, per germline. The germline V and J ends were trimmed by 7 bases and 8 bases, with 14 bases remaining between them. The CDR3 has 11 residues. CDR3 sequence (DNA): TGCAGCGCCCCCGGAGGGGTAACCCAGTACTTC. Translated: CSAPGGVTQYF.

The CDR3 loop is CAISESMSAGAYEQYF. The CDR3 DNA reads TGTGCCATCAGTGAGTCGATGTCGGCAGGGGCCTACGAGCAGTACTTC. V and J are TRBV10-3 and TRBJ2-7, with D maybe TRBD1 (6 bases). The CDR3 sequence is 16 residues long. The V end lost 0 bases, the J end lost 2 bases, and 14 bases lay between the germline ends. Germline assignment: CDR1 ENHRY and CDR2 SYGVKD.

This clonotype showed up just once. This rearrangement joins TRBV19 to TRBJ2-1, with 10 bases aligning to TRBD2. The CDR3 contains 15 residues. The V gene end was trimmed by 5 bases and the J gene end by 6 bases; junction bases not matched to a gene: 7. Germline V gives CDR1 LNHDA, CDR2 SQIVND (reference sequence). The CDR3 here is CASSSVAGGFNEQFF. The CDR3 nucleotides are TGTGCCAGTAGTTCGGTAGCGGGGGGTTTCAATGAGCAGTTCTTC.

CDR3 bases: TGTGCCAGCAGCGCTATAAACCGGGACAGGGTGAACTATGGCTACACCTTC. It specifies CASSAINRDRVNYGYTF. The rearrangement links TRBV9 to TRBJ1-2, with TRBD1 matching 9 bases. The length of the CDR3 is 17 residues. The germline gives CDR1 SGDLS, CDR2 YYNGEE. The ends lost 3 bases at V and 2 bases at J; junction bases unmatched: 11.

This chain links TRBV7-9 with TRBJ2-1; D call uncertain. This CDR3 comprises 12 residues. Germline V gene lookup returns CDR1 SEHNR and CDR2 FQNEAQ (reference sequence). V was cut by 1 base and J by 8 bases, with 6 bases left in between. CDR3 amino acids: CASSLGPDEQFF. CDR3 DNA: TGTGCCAGCAGCTTAGGGCCCGATGAGCAGTTCTTC.

The chain couples TRBV29-1 to TRBJ2-1, with D possibly being TRBD2 (6 bases). The CDR3 is 15 residues long. V shed 2 bases and J shed 2 bases, with 13 bases lying between them. Germline CDR1 and CDR2: SQVTM and ANQGSEA. CDR3 coding DNA: TGCAGCGTTGAATTGCGGGACGCAGCCTACAATGAGCAGTTCTTC. This gives the protein CSVELRDAAYNEQFF.

The CDR3 region has the DNA TGTGCCAGCAGCTTAGACAGCGGTTCAGTTAATTCACCCCTCCACTTT. This sequence encodes CASSLDSGSVNSPLHF. V gene TRBV7-2 combines with J gene TRBJ1-6; D not resolved. Trimming stripped 1 base from V and 6 bases from J, with 13 bases between. The CDR3 contains 16 residues. Germline CDR1 reads SGHTA; CDR2 reads FQGNSA.

The gene calls are TRBV9 and TRBJ2-3, with D possibly being TRBD1 (6 bases). The CDR3 extends over 15 amino acids. Germline V gene data show CDR1 as SGDLS and CDR2 as YYNGEE. The V and J ends lost 2 bases and 5 bases respectively, with 15 bases between them. Here the CDR3 reads CASSVTGGAGDTQYF. The CDR3 nucleotides read TGTGCCAGCAGCGTGACAGGTGGGGCGGGAGATACGCAGTATTTT.